The 2 T cell receptor beta chains given below trace back to one sample, sequenced in a study of cytomegalovirus exposure and HLA in healthy donors. PCR used 60 Vbeta primers and 13 Jbeta primers. Profiling relied on immunoSEQ multiplex PCR, and the TCRdb table lists in-frame clones only, not all of them. The profile shows 150,000 to 200,000 clones, about 86% of them singletons. Sequenced material: PBMCs. The receptors here all came from a young woman in good health and CMV-seronegative.

The rearrangement links TRBV7-2 to TRBJ2-1, with 7 bases that match TRBD1. CDR3 size: 15 residues. CDR1 is SGHTA, CDR2 FQGNSA, per germline. The V gene end was trimmed by 4 bases and the J gene end by 2 bases; junction bases not matched to a gene: 5. CDR3 residues: CASSSQQGAYNEQFF. The CDR3 DNA reads TGTGCCAGCAGCTCCCAGCAGGGGGCCTACAATGAGCAGTTCTTC.

The chain is built from TRBV6-5 and TRBJ1-4, with D tentatively TRBD1 (6 bases). Germline V gene sequence: CDR1 MNHEY, CDR2 SVGAGI. V shed 3 bases and J shed 4 bases, with 12 bases lying between them. The CDR3 length is 15 residues. The CDR3, as DNA: TGTGCCAGCAGTTATTCGGACAGTGTTAATGAAAAACTGTTTTTT. Translation: CASSYSDSVNEKLFF.